This TCR beta chain was obtained from a study of follicular helper T cells after annual influenza vaccination. The germline V gene encodes CDR1 SGHRS and CDR2 YFSETQ. Germline trimming cut 5 bases from V and 2 bases from J; bases unmatched to any gene: 6. The CDR3 contains 14 residues. Produced via immunoSEQ multiplex PCR; TCRdb's table is partial and in-frame only. The repertoire includes roughly 10,000 clones, roughly 80% of them detected once, and approximately 0.8% sits in the top ten. The starting material was CXCR5- memory CD4+ T cells sorted from blood, obtained 6 weeks after influenza vaccination. The chain couples TRBV5-1 to TRBJ2-5, with 7 bases identical to TRBD1. The clonotype originates from an adult who received the influenza vaccine. The CDR3 loop is CASSKGGGQETQYF. CDR3 coding DNA: TGCGCCAGCAGTAAAGGGGGCGGACAAGAGACCCAGTACTTC. The full variable domain, with the rest looked up from reference TRBV5-1 and TRBJ2-5, is KAGVTQTPRYLIKTRGQQVTLSCSPISGHRSVSWYQQTPGQGLQFLFEYFSETQRNKGNFPGRFSGRQFSNSRSEMNVSTLELGDSALYLCASSKGGGQETQYFGPGTRLLVL.